This T cell receptor (beta chain) originates from a study of tumor and adjacent non-tumor tissue in lung cancer. At the level of the study: Aged about 30 to 76 years, patients included under 13 men and a few women with stage I to III disease. Study-wide results and limits: In normal lung, the top 100 clones were significantly more dominant than in tumor. Shorter survival was associated with higher TCR diversity in tumors.

CDR3 size: 15 residues. Germline CDR1 reads MNHNS; CDR2 reads SASEGT. V trimming: 8 bases; J trimming: 0 bases; junction bases outside the gene matches: 6. This sample's RNA came from whole unsorted tissue. A modified ARM-PCR protocol with three rounds of nested PCR amplified TCRbeta. TCRdb independently ran MiXCR on the multiplex PCR reads; one entry per CDR3 protein. The top ten hold around 13% of the sample, which has approximately 120,000 distinct CDR3 sequences, around three fifths seen once. About this clonotype itself: Its specificity is not known.

The sample was lung tumor tissue. This receptor was taken from a man between 25 and 39 years old with non-small cell lung cancer. The rearrangement joins TRBV6-1 to TRBJ2-1; 8 bases are a match to TRBD2. For the CDR3, the DNA is TGTGCCAGCGCTCGGACTAGCAACTCCTACAATGAGCAGTTCTTC. Its protein is CASARTSNSYNEQFF.